This entry features one TCR beta chain sequence. Its antigen is unidentified. The CDR3 totals 20 residues. Germline CDR1 is MGHRA and CDR2 is YSYEKL. V lost 3 bases and J 3 bases, leaving 29 bases between the germline ends. In this cohort, patients with other autoimmune diseases, uncontrolled infections, pregnancy or lactation were excluded. It was from 10 ml of fresh peripheral blood that the PBMCs came. The sample belongs to a study of Graves' ophthalmopathy and Graves' hyperthyroidism. Study-level results: Thyroid clonotypes that were expanded above 0.001 frequency mostly also appeared in blood. Progression of ophthalmopathy was predicted by the model with 65% to 71% sensitivity and under 75% specificity.

RNA transcripts were the template, and TCR beta CDR3 regions were amplified from them. An initial RT-PCR round employing HTBI primers preceded a second-round multiplex PCR. Using its own MiXCR run on the multiplex PCR reads, TCRdb lists one record per CDR3 protein. The data show hundreds of thousands of distinct CDR3 sequences, with about 20% seen just once and approximately 7% held by the top ten. Source material: peripheral blood. The receptor comes from a woman between 18 and 29 years old with stable Graves' hyperthyroidism. Some clones in this sample may be carry-over from other donors' samples. This chain joins TRBV4-1 and TRBJ2-5, with D tentatively TRBD1 (5 bases). CDR3 in amino acids: CASSQTETLASSVDKETQYF. The CDR3 DNA sequence: TGCGCCAGCAGCCAGACGGAGACCTTGGCCTCTTCGGTGGACAAAGAGACCCAGTACTTC.